This is a list of T cell receptor beta chains from one sample in a study of control samples from healthy donors and cancer patients. Produced via immunoSEQ multiplex PCR; TCRdb's table is partial and in-frame only. The sample shows about 170,000 clones, around nine tenths of them seen only once. The sample taken for sequencing was blood. The receptor source for this set is a woman aged 30 to 39 in good health. The CDR3 runs from the conserved cysteine through the conserved F or W. D genes are given only for firm matches. Rows give clone size only sometimes, using once, few, many, or a class for an expanded clone.

-	TRBJ2-7	TRBV7-8	-	CASSFRTGDYEQYF	TGTGCCAGCAGCTTTAGAACTGGCGACTACGAGCAGTACTTC
-	TRBJ2-7	TRBV5-1	-	CASSLGYGTIQYEQYF	TGCGCCAGCAGCTTGGGATACGGGACAATTCAGTACGAGCAGTACTTC
-	TRBJ1-2	TRBV7-9	-	CASSPTGSYGYTF	TGTGCCAGCAGCCCTACAGGGTCCTATGGCTACACCTTC
-	TRBJ2-2	TRBV2	-	CASKGDRGGELFF	TGTGCCAGCAAAGGGGATCGCGGAGGGGAGCTGTTTTTT
-	TRBJ1-5	TRBV12-3/TRBV12-4	-	CASSFAENQPQHF	TGTGCCAGCAGTTTCGCGGAAAATCAGCCCCAGCATTTT
-	TRBJ1-2	TRBV19	TRBD1	CASSRPGGFQGHGYTF	TGTGCCAGTAGTAGGCCAGGGGGCTTTCAGGGTCATGGCTACACCTTC
few	TRBJ1-2	TRBV3-1/TRBV3-2	TRBD1	CASSISTGHYTF	TGTGCCAGCAGCATCTCGACAGGGCACTACACCTTC
-	TRBJ1-1	TRBV30	-	CAWTNLQGGKTEAFF	TGTGCCTGGACCAACCTTCAAGGGGGGAAAACTGAAGCTTTCTTT
-	TRBJ2-1	TRBV27	-	CASSLSRVSLYNEQFF	TGTGCCAGCAGTTTATCGAGGGTTAGCCTATACAATGAGCAGTTCTTC
-	TRBJ2-7	TRBV7-9	TRBD1	CASSLRGPHEQYF	TGTGCCAGCAGCTTAAGGGGGCCCCACGAGCAGTACTTC
once	TRBJ2-1	TRBV10-3	-	CATGRADRVIKQFF	TGTGCCACGGGCAGAGCGGATCGCGTAATTAAGCAGTTCTTC
-	TRBJ1-1	TRBV28	-	CASSPRAGAVNTEAFF	TGTGCCAGCAGCCCCCGCGCCGGTGCCGTTAACACTGAAGCTTTCTTT
-	TRBJ2-5	TRBV6-4	TRBD1	CASSDSIPGGGQETQYF	TGTGCCAGCAGTGACTCGATCCCAGGGGGCGGCCAAGAGACCCAGTACTTC
-	TRBJ2-7	TRBV4-1	-	CASSQDRYEQYF	TGCGCCAGCAGCCAAGACCGTTACGAGCAGTACTTC
-	TRBJ2-5	TRBV7-9	TRBD1	CASSPNTGAQETQYF	TGTGCCAGCAGCCCGAATACAGGGGCGCAAGAGACCCAGTACTTC
-	TRBJ2-2	TRBV24-1	-	CATSDLGQGNTGELFF	TGTGCCACCAGTGATTTAGGGCAGGGGAATACCGGGGAGCTGTTTTTT
-	TRBJ1-1	TRBV30	-	CAWNIQGTEAFF	TGTGCCTGGAACATACAGGGAACTGAAGCTTTCTTT
-	TRBJ1-2	TRBV12-2	-	CARHGPGFYGYTF	TGTGCAAGGCACGGACCAGGGTTCTATGGCTACACCTTC
once	TRBJ2-6	TRBV9	-	CASSVGGANVLTF	TGTGCCAGCAGCGTAGGGGGGGCCAACGTCCTGACTTTC
-	TRBJ1-2	TRBV6-5	TRBD1	CASSRTGGYGYTF	TGTGCCAGCAGTCGGACAGGGGGGTATGGCTACACCTTC
-	TRBJ2-7	TRBV14	-	CASSQRGILYEQYF	TGTGCCAGCAGCCAAAGGGGAATCCTCTACGAGCAGTACTTC
-	TRBJ2-5	TRBV2	TRBD1	CASSTGQGAIMETQYF	TGTGCCAGCAGTACGGGACAGGGGGCGATTATGGAGACCCAGTACTTC
-	TRBJ2-3	TRBV5-1	-	CASSFDRSDTQYF	TGCGCCAGCAGCTTTGATAGGTCGGATACGCAGTATTTT
-	TRBJ1-3	TRBV28	TRBD1	CASSRQGNRNTIYF	TGTGCCAGCAGCCGACAGGGGAACCGAAACACCATATATTTT
-	TRBJ2-7	TRBV6-2/TRBV6-3	TRBD1	CASSSPTGDSYEQYF	TGTGCCAGCAGTTCCCCGACAGGGGACTCCTACGAGCAGTACTTC
few	TRBJ2-3	TRBV2	-	CASSALDADTQYF	TGTGCCAGCAGTGCATTGGACGCAGATACGCAGTATTTT
-	TRBJ2-1	TRBV5-6	-	CASSILGGPYYEQFF	TGTGCCAGCAGCATCCTTGGAGGGCCTTATTATGAGCAGTTCTTC
-	TRBJ2-1	TRBV29-1	-	CSVEDIARPYNEQFF	TGCAGCGTTGAAGATATAGCCAGGCCATACAATGAGCAGTTCTTC
-	TRBJ1-1	TRBV6-4	TRBD1	CASRPTGLNTEAFF	TGTGCCAGCAGACCGACAGGGCTGAACACTGAAGCTTTCTTT
-	TRBJ2-1	TRBV27	TRBD2	CASSSRGGLPYNEQFF	TGTGCCAGCAGCTCCCGGGGAGGGCTTCCCTACAATGAGCAGTTCTTC
-	TRBJ1-2	TRBV27	TRBD1	CASSGQGANGYTF	TGTGCCAGCAGTGGACAGGGGGCGAATGGCTACACCTTC